The clone carrying this T cell receptor beta chain was picked up a small number of times. Produced via immunoSEQ multiplex PCR; TCRdb's table is partial and in-frame only. The table records more than 300,000 clones, over 90% of them present only once. This sample was included in a study of shared T cell receptors in the human thymus. The V and J ends lost 3 bases and 8 bases, in that order; junction bases with no gene match: 9. Germline loops: CDR1 MNHEY, CDR2 SMNVEV (reference sequence). This CDR3 is 15 amino acids long. The chain couples TRBV27 to TRBJ1-2, with 10 bases identical to TRBD1. The TCR was taken from a human donor. Sequenced sample: thymocytes. The CDR3 spells CASSFYRDRGGGYTF. Here the CDR3 DNA reads TGTGCCAGCAGTTTTTACCGGGACAGGGGAGGGGGCTACACCTTC.